This T cell receptor (beta chain) was found in a study of blood T cell repertoires in COVID-19. Overall study: Samples taken during acute and convalescent COVID-19 were collected in the United States, Italy and Spain. From T cells, B-cell-depleted T cells, or PBMCs came the material, which was cDNA or gDNA.

Patients at the Seattle site were enrolled during active infection and followed longitudinally. CDR3 length equals 13 residues. Trimming cost V 5 bases and J 9 bases; bases outside gene matches: 9. From germline, CDR1 is SGHTA and CDR2 FQGNSA. In the authors' methods: By means of reference gene primer amplification, nucleated cell counts were estimated. The table came from immunoSEQ multiplex PCR; TCRdb's copy has only in-frame clones and leaves some out. V and J calls and clone size are given by that table; D and trimming were obtained from the DNA. The profile shows almost 95,000 clones, 87% of them singletons.

This chain connects TRBV7-2 to TRBJ1-1; TRBD1 aligns across 7 bases. The clonotype comes from a woman aged 60-75 years with COVID-19, enrolled during active disease. Sequencing input: peripheral blood. The CDR3 sequence: CASSTTQGSQAFF. As DNA, the CDR3 is TGTGCCAGCAGCACAACACAGGGGAGTCAAGCTTTCTTT.